This passage covers 27 T cell receptor beta chains from one sample sequenced in a study of cytomegalovirus exposure and HLA in healthy donors. Method: immunoSEQ multiplex PCR; TCRdb's copy keeps in-frame clones and lacks some. The repertoire holds about 66,000 clones, with around 96% as singletons. Sequencing was done on a sample of PBMCs. These receptors came from a man aged 18 to 35 in good health and CMV-seronegative.

The CDR3 DNA sequence: TGTGCCAGCAGCTCCGACCCGAGGGCAAACGGGTACACCTTC. It codes for CASSSDPRANGYTF. The V call is TRBV5-6, the J call TRBJ1-2; no clear D. V lost 3 bases to trimming and J lost 11 bases, with 20 bases between them. CDR3 length: 14 amino acids. Germline lookup yields CDR1 SGHDT and CDR2 YYEEEE.

This chain connects TRBV19 to TRBJ2-7; possible D gene TRBD2, 5 bases. Germline CDR1 and CDR2: LNHDA and SQIVND (reference sequence). This CDR3 region has 14 residues. Trimming stripped 6 bases from V and 1 base from J, with 13 bases between. Here the CDR3 reads CASRSLSGSYEQYF. The CDR3 DNA sequence: TGTGCCAGTAGATCGCTATCGGGATCCTACGAGCAGTACTTC.

V is TRBV5-1 and J is TRBJ2-6; 8 bases align to TRBD1. V lost 7 bases and J lost 0; bases outside the gene matches: 15. CDR1 and CDR2 from the germline V gene are SGHRS and YFSETQ. This CDR3 region has 19 residues. The CDR3 here is CASQTAGTGRSSGANVLTF. CDR3 bases: TGCGCCAGCCAGACCGCCGGGACAGGTCGCAGCTCTGGGGCCAACGTCCTGACTTTC.

V usage is TRBV29-1 and J usage is TRBJ2-7; 8 nucleotides align to TRBD2. Trimming cost V 5 bases and J 3 bases; bases outside gene matches: 6. The CDR3 runs to 13 residues. Germline lookup yields CDR1 SQVTM and CDR2 ANQGSEA. The CDR3 region is CSVYSGENYEQYF. CDR3 nucleotides: TGCAGCGTTTATAGCGGGGAGAACTACGAGCAGTACTTC.

This chain connects TRBV7-9 to TRBJ2-1, with 10 bases matching TRBD2. V shed 5 bases and J 8 bases; nucleotides not matched to a gene: 6. This CDR3 is built from 14 residues. CDR1 is SEHNR, CDR2 FQNEAQ, per germline (reference sequence). The CDR3 coding sequence is TGTGCCAGCAGCGACCCGCTAGCGGGAGATGAGCAGTTCTTC. Translated, it gives CASSDPLAGDEQFF.

CDR3 in amino acids: CASGPAPAGYQETQYF. CDR3 nucleotides: TGCGCCAGCGGCCCGGCTCCAGCGGGCTACCAAGAGACCCAGTACTTC. This chain links TRBV5-1 with TRBJ2-5; D might be TRBD2 (6 bases). Trimming stripped 7 bases from V and 0 bases from J, with 19 bases between. CDR1 and CDR2 from the germline V gene are SGHRS and YFSETQ. This CDR3 has 16 amino acids. Looking up the rest from reference TRBV5-1 and TRBJ2-5 gives the full variable domain: KAGVTQTPRYLIKTRGQQVTLSCSPISGHRSVSWYQQTPGQGLQFLFEYFSETQRNKGNFPGRFSGRQFSNSRSEMNVSTLELGDSALYLCASGPAPAGYQETQYFGPGTRLLVL.

The chain joins TRBV28 to TRBJ1-5; D unresolved. The CDR3 sequence is 14 residues long. Trimming removed 3 bases at V and 3 bases at J, with 9 bases between. The germline V gene has CDR1 MDHEN and CDR2 SYDVKM. This CDR3 is CASSFGHINQPQHF. The CDR3 DNA reads as TGTGCCAGCAGTTTTGGGCACATCAATCAGCCCCAGCATTTT. Complete variable domain (other parts from reference TRBV28 and TRBJ1-5): DVKVTQSSRYLVKRTGEKVFLECVQDMDHENMFWYRQDPGLGLRLIYFSYDVKMKEKGDIPEGYSVSREKKERFSLILESASTNQTSMYLCASSFGHINQPQHFGDGTRLSIL.

The gene calls are TRBV4-1 and TRBJ2-7; no clear D gene. Trimming pared 0 bases from V and 5 bases from J, leaving 11 bases between. CDR1 MGHRA and CDR2 YSYEKL come from the germline V gene. This CDR3 region has 14 residues. CDR3 sequence: CASSQDRLVHEQYF. The CDR3 bases are TGCGCCAGCAGCCAAGATCGGCTAGTCCACGAGCAGTACTTC.

The J gene is TRBJ2-6, the V gene TRBV18; D not resolved. V lost 3 bases and J 0 bases, leaving 9 bases between the germline ends. The CDR3 is 16 amino acids. Germline loops: CDR1 KGHSH, CDR2 LQKENI. The CDR3, as DNA: TGTGCCAGCTCACCCCTTGAGATCTCTGGGGCCAACGTCCTGACTTTC. Translating gives CASSPLEISGANVLTF.

The chain joins TRBV13 to TRBJ1-2; maybe TRBD1 (5 bases). Trimming removed 5 bases from V and 4 bases from J, with 17 bases in between. The CDR3 loop spans 15 amino acids. From germline, CDR1 is PRHDT and CDR2 FYEKMQ (reference sequence). CDR3 DNA: TGTGCCAGCAGCCCCTGGGAGGGGCTGGGCTATGGCTACACCTTC. This sequence encodes CASSPWEGLGYGYTF.

Regarding this clone: This sample also contains other DNA sequences that code for the same CDR3. The chain is built from TRBV18 and TRBJ1-5; 10 bases align to TRBD1. V gave up 3 bases and J gave up 4 bases; unmatched junction bases: 0. This CDR3 has 14 amino acids. The germline V gene has CDR1 KGHSH and CDR2 LQKENI. This chain's CDR3 is CASSPGQGNQPQHF. CDR3 DNA: TGTGCCAGCTCACCGGGACAGGGGAATCAGCCCCAGCATTTT. The variable domain in full, with the rest retrieved from reference TRBV18 and TRBJ1-5, is NAGVMQNPRHLVRRRGQEARLRCSPMKGHSHVYWYRQLPEEGLKFMVYLQKENIIDESGMPKERFSAEFPKEGPSILRIQQVVRGDSAAYFCASSPGQGNQPQHFGDGTRLSIL.

The chain uses TRBV4-3 and TRBJ2-3; 15 bases match TRBD2. CDR1 is LGHNA and CDR2 is YSLEER in the germline V gene. The J segment lost 4 bases and the V segment lost 6 bases, leaving 5 bases of the junction unmatched. The CDR3 covers 16 residues. The CDR3 here is CASRRTSGRAADTQYF. Written as DNA, the CDR3 is TGCGCCAGCAGGCGGACTAGCGGGAGGGCGGCAGATACGCAGTATTTT.

This sequence joins TRBV9 and TRBJ2-3; 10 bases fit TRBD2. This CDR3 has 15 residues. Germline CDR1 reads SGDLS; CDR2 reads YYNGEE. V was clipped by 4 bases and J by 4 bases; unmatched bases: 6. CDR3 in DNA: TGTGCCAGCAGCTTAGCGGGGGGAAACGCAGATACGCAGTATTTT. It specifies CASSLAGGNADTQYF.

V gene TRBV9 combines with J gene TRBJ2-1; TRBD2 agrees at 7 bases. V shed 2 bases and J 5 bases; nucleotides not matched to a gene: 7. This CDR3 spans 15 amino acids. Germline V lookup: CDR1 SGDLS, CDR2 YYNGEE. The chain's CDR3 is CASSVLAALNNEQFF. CDR3 coding DNA: TGTGCCAGCAGCGTGCTAGCGGCTTTGAACAATGAGCAGTTCTTC.

This clone was detected once. The genes are TRBV19 and TRBJ2-3, with D possibly being TRBD2 (5 bases). V lost 5 bases and J lost 0, with 9 bases in between. CDR3 length: 14 residues. CDR1 is LNHDA and CDR2 is SQIVND in the germline V gene (reference sequence). This chain's CDR3 is CASSLGGSTDTQYF. The DNA of the CDR3 is TGTGCCAGTAGTCTAGGCGGGAGCACAGATACGCAGTATTTT.

The chain has TRBV30 and TRBJ2-1; the match to TRBD1 covers 7 bases. The germline V gene encodes CDR1 GTSNPN and CDR2 SVGIG (reference sequence). The CDR3 totals 15 residues. The V segment lost 0 bases and the J segment 6 bases; nucleotides outside the gene matches: 8. The CDR3 sequence: CAWSVKGAGGNEQFF. For the CDR3, the DNA is TGTGCCTGGAGTGTAAAGGGTGCAGGGGGCAATGAGCAGTTCTTC.

This clone was observed a single time. The chain is built from TRBV19 and TRBJ1-1; D is unclear. V dropped 5 bases and J dropped 4 bases, with 11 bases sitting between them. From germline, CDR1 is LNHDA and CDR2 SQIVND (reference sequence). The CDR3 length is 13 residues. The CDR3, as DNA: TGTGCCAGTAGTGTTTCCCCCGGCACTGAAGCTTTCTTT. Amino acid sequence: CASSVSPGTEAFF.

CDR3 in DNA: TGCGCCAGCAGCCAAAGACCGGGAGCCACCGGGGAGCTGTTTTTT. It specifies CASSQRPGATGELFF. The gene calls are TRBV4-1 and TRBJ2-2, with D possibly TRBD2 on 6 matching bases. The CDR3 extends over 15 amino acids. The V end lost 2 bases, the J end lost 4 bases, and 11 bases lay between the germline ends. Germline CDR1 reads MGHRA; CDR2 reads YSYEKL.

This clone was seen only once. This chain links TRBV7-8 with TRBJ2-1; a weak D match, TRBD2 (6 bases). The CDR3 contains 17 residues. Germline V gene data show CDR1 as SGHVS and CDR2 as FQNEAQ. Between the trimmed V and J ends, which lost 3 bases and 1 base, there was a span of 16 bases. The CDR3 DNA sequence: TGTGCCAGCAGCTTCCCAAGAGGGAGCGGGTCCTACAATGAGCAGTTCTTC. It is translated as CASSFPRGSGSYNEQFF.

This clone was counted once. CDR3 DNA sequence: TGTGCCAGCTCACCACTTTCAGAGGCCTACGAGCAGTACTTC. Translating it yields CASSPLSEAYEQYF. The V call is TRBV18, the J call TRBJ2-7, with unresolved D. The V gene lost 1 base and the J gene lost 2 bases, with 9 bases spanning the gap. CDR1 and CDR2 (germline): KGHSH, LQKENI. The CDR3 has 14 amino acids. Full variable domain (outside the CDR3, taken from reference TRBV18 and TRBJ2-7): NAGVMQNPRHLVRRRGQEARLRCSPMKGHSHVYWYRQLPEEGLKFMVYLQKENIIDESGMPKERFSAEFPKEGPSILRIQQVVRGDSAAYFCASSPLSEAYEQYFGPGTRLTVT.

J is TRBJ2-5 and V is TRBV6-5, with D maybe TRBD2 (5 bases). The V gene lost 3 bases and the J gene lost 3 bases, with 8 bases spanning the gap. This CDR3 has 13 residues. Germline V gene data show CDR1 as MNHEY and CDR2 as SVGAGI. CDR3 coding DNA: TGTGCCAGCAGTTATCACGGGGAAGAGACCCAGTACTTC. As protein: CASSYHGEETQYF.

CDR3 sequence reads: CASSLSINYGYTF. CDR3 coding DNA: TGTGCCAGCAGTTTATCAATAAACTATGGCTACACCTTC. The J gene is TRBJ1-2, the V gene TRBV27, with unresolved D. CDR1 and CDR2 (germline): MNHEY, SMNVEV (reference sequence). The CDR3 sequence is 13 residues long. V was cut by 0 bases and J by 2 bases, with 4 bases left in between.

The gene calls are TRBV5-1 and TRBJ2-2, with a possible D match to TRBD1 (5 bases). CDR1 is SGHRS and CDR2 is YFSETQ in the germline V gene. CDR3 size: 16 residues. V was clipped by 2 bases and J by 0 bases, with 11 bases between them. This chain's CDR3 is CASSLSTATNTGELFF. In nucleotides, the CDR3 is TGCGCCAGCAGCTTATCGACAGCGACGAACACCGGGGAGCTGTTTTTT. Combining the CDR3 with reference TRBV5-1 and TRBJ2-2 gives the whole variable domain KAGVTQTPRYLIKTRGQQVTLSCSPISGHRSVSWYQQTPGQGLQFLFEYFSETQRNKGNFPGRFSGRQFSNSRSEMNVSTLELGDSALYLCASSLSTATNTGELFFGEGSRLTVL.

The rearrangement links TRBV7-9 to TRBJ2-7, with D tentatively TRBD2 (5 bases). The germline V gene has CDR1 SEHNR and CDR2 FQNEAQ (reference sequence). Trimming left V 6 bases short and J 2 bases short, with 14 bases between. The CDR3 is 14 residues long. The CDR3, as DNA: TGTGCCAGCAGACCTCCAGGACTGGCCTACGAGCAGTACTTC. Translation gives CASRPPGLAYEQYF.

The chain uses TRBV11-2 and TRBJ2-5; 7 nucleotides match TRBD2. V lost 5 bases, J lost 1 base, and 16 bases stayed unmatched. The germline V gene encodes CDR1 SGHAT and CDR2 FQNNGV. This CDR3 contains 18 residues. CDR3 protein: CASSPLGGSGDFQETQYF. The CDR3, as DNA: TGTGCCAGCAGCCCTTTGGGCGGGAGTGGTGATTTCCAAGAGACCCAGTACTTC. Variable domain in full (rest from reference TRBV11-2 and TRBJ2-5): EAGVAQSPRYKIIEKRQSVAFWCNPISGHATLYWYQQILGQGPKLLIQFQNNGVVDDSQLPKDRFSAERLKGVDSTLKIQPAKLEDSAVYLCASSPLGGSGDFQETQYFGPGTRLLVL.

V usage is TRBV25-1 and J usage is TRBJ1-4; D gene uncertain. The CDR3 spans 12 residues. Looked up from germline, CDR1 is MGHDK and CDR2 is SYGVNS. Trimming took 2 bases from V and 7 from J, leaving 5 bases between them. CDR3 sequence reads: CASSEEPEKLFF. CDR3 bases: TGTGCCAGCAGTGAAGAGCCTGAAAAACTGTTTTTT.

The chain couples TRBV29-1 to TRBJ1-2, with TRBD1 as a possible D gene (5 bases). Germline CDR1 and CDR2: SQVTM and ANQGSEA. The CDR3 length is 12 residues. V lost 1 base to trimming and J lost 5 bases, with 8 bases between them. The CDR3 bases are TGCAGCGTTGAAGGGGGCGCTTATGGCTACACCTTC. Residues: CSVEGGAYGYTF.